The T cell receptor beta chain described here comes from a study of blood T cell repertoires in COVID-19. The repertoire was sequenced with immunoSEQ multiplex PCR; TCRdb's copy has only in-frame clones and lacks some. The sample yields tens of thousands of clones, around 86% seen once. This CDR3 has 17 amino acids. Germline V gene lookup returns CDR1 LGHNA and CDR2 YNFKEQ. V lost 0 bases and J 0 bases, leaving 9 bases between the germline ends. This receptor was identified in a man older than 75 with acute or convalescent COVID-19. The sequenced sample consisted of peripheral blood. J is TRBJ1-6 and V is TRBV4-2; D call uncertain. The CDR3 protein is CASSQDPVSSYNSPLHF. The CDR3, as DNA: TGTGCCAGCAGCCAAGACCCAGTCAGCTCCTATAATTCACCCCTCCACTTT.